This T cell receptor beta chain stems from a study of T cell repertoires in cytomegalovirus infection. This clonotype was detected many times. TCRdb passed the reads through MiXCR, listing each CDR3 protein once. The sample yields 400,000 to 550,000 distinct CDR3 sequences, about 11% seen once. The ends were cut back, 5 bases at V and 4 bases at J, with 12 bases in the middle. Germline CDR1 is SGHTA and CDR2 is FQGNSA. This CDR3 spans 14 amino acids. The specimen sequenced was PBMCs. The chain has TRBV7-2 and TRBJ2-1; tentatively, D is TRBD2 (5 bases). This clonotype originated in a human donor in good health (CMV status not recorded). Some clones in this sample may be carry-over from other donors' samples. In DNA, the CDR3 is TGTGCCAGCAGCCGTAACGGGATTTACAATGAGCAGTTCTTC. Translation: CASSRNGIYNEQFF.